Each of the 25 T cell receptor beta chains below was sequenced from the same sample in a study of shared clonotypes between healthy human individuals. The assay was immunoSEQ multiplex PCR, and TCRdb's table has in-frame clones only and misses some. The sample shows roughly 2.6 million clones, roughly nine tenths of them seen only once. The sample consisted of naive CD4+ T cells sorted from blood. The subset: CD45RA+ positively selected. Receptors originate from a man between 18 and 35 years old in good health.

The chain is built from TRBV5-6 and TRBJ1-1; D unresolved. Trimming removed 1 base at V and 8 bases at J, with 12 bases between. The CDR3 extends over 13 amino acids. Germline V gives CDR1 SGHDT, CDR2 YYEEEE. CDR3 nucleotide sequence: TGTGCCAGCAGCTTGTCTTGGAGTCAGGAAGCTTTCTTT. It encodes CASSLSWSQEAFF.

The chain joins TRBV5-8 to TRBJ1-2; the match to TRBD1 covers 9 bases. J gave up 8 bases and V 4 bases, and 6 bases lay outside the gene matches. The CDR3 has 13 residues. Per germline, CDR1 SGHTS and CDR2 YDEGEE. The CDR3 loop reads CASSPGTGWGYTF. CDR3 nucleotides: TGTGCCAGCAGCCCAGGGACAGGGTGGGGCTACACCTTC.

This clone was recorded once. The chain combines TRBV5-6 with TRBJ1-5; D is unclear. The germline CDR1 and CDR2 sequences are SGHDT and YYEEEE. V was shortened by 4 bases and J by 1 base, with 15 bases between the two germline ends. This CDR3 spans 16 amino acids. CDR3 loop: CASSSLMSGSNQPQHF. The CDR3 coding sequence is TGTGCCAGCAGCAGCTTAATGTCGGGGAGCAATCAGCCCCAGCATTTT.

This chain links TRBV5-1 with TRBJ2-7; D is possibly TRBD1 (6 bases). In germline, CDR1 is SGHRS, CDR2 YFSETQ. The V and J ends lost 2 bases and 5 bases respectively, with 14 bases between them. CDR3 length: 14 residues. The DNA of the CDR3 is TGCGCCAGCAGCTTCGAACAGGGTTCCCACGAGCAGTACTTC. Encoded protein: CASSFEQGSHEQYF.

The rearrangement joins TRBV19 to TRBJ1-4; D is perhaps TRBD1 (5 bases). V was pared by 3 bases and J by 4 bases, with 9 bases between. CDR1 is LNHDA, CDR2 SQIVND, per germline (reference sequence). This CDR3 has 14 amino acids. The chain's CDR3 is CASSMWGGNEKLFF. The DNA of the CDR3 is TGTGCCAGTAGTATGTGGGGCGGTAATGAAAAACTGTTTTTT.

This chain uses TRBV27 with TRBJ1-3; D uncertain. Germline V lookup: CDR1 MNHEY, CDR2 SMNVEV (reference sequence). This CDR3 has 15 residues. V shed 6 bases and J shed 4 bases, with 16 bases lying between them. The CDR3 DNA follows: TGTGCCAGCAGGGCCGGAGTTAGCTCCGGAAACACCATATATTTT. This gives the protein CASRAGVSSGNTIYF.

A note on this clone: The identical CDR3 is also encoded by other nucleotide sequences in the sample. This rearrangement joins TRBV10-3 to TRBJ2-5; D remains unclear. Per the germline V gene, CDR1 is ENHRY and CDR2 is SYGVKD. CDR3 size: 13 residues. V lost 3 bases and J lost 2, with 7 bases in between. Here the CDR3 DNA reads TGTGCCATCAGTGACACCCCTCAAGAGACCCAGTACTTC. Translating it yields CAISDTPQETQYF.

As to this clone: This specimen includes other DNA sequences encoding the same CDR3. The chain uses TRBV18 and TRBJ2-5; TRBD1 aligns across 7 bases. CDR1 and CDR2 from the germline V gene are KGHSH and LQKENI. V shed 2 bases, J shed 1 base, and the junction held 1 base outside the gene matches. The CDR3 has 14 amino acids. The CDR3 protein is CASSPGTVQETQYF. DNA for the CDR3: TGTGCCAGCTCACCAGGGACAGTCCAAGAGACCCAGTACTTC. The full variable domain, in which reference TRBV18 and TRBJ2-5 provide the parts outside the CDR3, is NAGVMQNPRHLVRRRGQEARLRCSPMKGHSHVYWYRQLPEEGLKFMVYLQKENIIDESGMPKERFSAEFPKEGPSILRIQQVVRGDSAAYFCASSPGTVQETQYFGPGTRLLVL.

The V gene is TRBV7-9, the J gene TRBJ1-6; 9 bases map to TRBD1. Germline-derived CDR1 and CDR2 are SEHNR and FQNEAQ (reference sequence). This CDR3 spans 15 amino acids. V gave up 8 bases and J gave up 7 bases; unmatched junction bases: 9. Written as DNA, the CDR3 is TGTGCCAGCTCCCGCATGGGACAGGGAAATTCACCCCTCCACTTT. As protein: CASSRMGQGNSPLHF.

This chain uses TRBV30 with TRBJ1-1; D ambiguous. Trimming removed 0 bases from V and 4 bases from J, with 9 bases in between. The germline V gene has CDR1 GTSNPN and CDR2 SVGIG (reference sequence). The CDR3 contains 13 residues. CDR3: CAWSVTAATEAFF. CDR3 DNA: TGTGCCTGGAGTGTAACGGCTGCCACTGAAGCTTTCTTT.

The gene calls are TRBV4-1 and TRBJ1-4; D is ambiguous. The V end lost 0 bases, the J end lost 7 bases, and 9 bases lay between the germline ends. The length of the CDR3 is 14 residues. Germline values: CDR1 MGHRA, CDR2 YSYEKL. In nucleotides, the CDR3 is TGCGCCAGCAGCCAAGAGGCTTGGAGTGAAAAACTGTTTTTT. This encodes CASSQEAWSEKLFF.

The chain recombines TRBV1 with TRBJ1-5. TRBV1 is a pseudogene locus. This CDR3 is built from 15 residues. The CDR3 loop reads CTSREKRAGNQPQHF. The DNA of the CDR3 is TGCACCAGCAGAGAAAAGAGGGCCGGCAATCAGCCCCAGCATTTT.

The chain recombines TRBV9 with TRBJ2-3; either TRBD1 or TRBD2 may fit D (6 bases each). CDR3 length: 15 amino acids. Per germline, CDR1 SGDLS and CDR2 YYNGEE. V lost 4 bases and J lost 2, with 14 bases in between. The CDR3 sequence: CASSSPRGPTDTQYF. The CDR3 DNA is TGTGCCAGCAGCTCCCCCCGGGGGCCCACAGATACGCAGTATTTT.

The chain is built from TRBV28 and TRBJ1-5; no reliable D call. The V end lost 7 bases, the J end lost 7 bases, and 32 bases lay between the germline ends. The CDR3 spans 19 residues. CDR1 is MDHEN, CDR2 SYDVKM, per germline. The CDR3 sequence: CASTSTGGSGPRYGQPQHF. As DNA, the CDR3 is TGTGCCAGCACTTCTACTGGAGGGAGCGGCCCGAGGTATGGCCAGCCCCAGCATTTT.

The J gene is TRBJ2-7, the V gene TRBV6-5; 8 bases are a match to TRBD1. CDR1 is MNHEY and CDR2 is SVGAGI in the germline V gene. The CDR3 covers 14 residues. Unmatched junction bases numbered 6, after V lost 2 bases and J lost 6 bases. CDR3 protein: CASSYRKGQGEQYF. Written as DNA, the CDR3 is TGTGCCAGCAGTTACCGGAAAGGACAGGGCGAGCAGTACTTC.

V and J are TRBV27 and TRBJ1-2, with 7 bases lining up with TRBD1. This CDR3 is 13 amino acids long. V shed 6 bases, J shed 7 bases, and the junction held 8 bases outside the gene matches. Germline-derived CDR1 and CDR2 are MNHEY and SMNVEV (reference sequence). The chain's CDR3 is CASRDTGQAGYTF. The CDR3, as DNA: TGTGCCAGCAGGGATACCGGACAGGCTGGCTACACCTTC.

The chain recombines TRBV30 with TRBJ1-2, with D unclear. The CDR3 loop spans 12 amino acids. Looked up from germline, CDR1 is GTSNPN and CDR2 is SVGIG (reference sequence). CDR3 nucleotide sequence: TGTGCGGAATCTCAGGATTCCTATGGCTACACCTTC. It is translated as CAESQDSYGYTF.

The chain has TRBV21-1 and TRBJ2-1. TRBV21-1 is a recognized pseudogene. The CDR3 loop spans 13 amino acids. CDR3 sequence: CASTPGLNNEQFF. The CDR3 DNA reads TGTGCCAGCACCCCCGGGCTCAACAATGAGCAGTTCTTC.

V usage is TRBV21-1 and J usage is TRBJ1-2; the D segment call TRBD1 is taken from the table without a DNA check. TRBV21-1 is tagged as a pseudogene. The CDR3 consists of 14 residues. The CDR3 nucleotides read TGTGCCAGCAGCAAAAAAGGAACAGTTTATGGCTACACCTTC. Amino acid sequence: CASSKKGTVYGYTF.

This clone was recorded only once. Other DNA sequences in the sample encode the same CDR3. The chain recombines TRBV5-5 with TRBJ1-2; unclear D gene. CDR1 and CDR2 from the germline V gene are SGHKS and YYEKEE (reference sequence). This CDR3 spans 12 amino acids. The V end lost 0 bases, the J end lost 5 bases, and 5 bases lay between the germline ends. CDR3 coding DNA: TGTGCCAGCAGCTTGGGAGGTTATGGCTACACCTTC. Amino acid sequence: CASSLGGYGYTF.

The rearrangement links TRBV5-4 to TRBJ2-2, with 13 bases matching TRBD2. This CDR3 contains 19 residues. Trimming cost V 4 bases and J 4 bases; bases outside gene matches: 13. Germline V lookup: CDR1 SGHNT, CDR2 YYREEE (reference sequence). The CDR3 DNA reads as TGTGCCAGCAGCCCGGACCCAACTAGCGGGGGGGCGGGCACCGGGGAGCTGTTTTTT. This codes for CASSPDPTSGGAGTGELFF.

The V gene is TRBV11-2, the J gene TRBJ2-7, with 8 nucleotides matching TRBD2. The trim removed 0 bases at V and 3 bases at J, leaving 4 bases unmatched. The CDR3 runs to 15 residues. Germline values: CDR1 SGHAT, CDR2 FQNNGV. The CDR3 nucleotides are TGTGCCAGCAGCTTAGATTTAGCGGGAATCTACGAGCAGTACTTC. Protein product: CASSLDLAGIYEQYF.

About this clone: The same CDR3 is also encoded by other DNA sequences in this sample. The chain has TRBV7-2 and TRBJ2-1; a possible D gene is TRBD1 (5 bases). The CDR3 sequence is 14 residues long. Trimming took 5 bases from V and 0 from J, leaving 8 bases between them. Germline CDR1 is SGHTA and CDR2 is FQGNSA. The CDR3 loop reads CASSPRGSYNEQFF. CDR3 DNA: TGTGCCAGCAGCCCTAGGGGCTCCTACAATGAGCAGTTCTTC.

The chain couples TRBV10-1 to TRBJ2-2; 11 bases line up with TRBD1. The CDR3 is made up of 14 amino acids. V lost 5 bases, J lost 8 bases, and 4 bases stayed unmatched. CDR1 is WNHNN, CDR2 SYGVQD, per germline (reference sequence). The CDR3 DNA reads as TGCGCCAGCAGTAGGACAGGGGGCAAAGGGGAGCTGTTTTTT. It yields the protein CASSRTGGKGELFF.

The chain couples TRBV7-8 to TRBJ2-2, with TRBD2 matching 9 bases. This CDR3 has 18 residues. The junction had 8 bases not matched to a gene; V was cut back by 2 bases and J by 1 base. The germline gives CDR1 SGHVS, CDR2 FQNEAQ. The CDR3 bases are TGTGCCAGCAGCTTAATCTGGCTAGCGGGGCGGAACACCGGGGAGCTGTTTTTT. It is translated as CASSLIWLAGRNTGELFF.